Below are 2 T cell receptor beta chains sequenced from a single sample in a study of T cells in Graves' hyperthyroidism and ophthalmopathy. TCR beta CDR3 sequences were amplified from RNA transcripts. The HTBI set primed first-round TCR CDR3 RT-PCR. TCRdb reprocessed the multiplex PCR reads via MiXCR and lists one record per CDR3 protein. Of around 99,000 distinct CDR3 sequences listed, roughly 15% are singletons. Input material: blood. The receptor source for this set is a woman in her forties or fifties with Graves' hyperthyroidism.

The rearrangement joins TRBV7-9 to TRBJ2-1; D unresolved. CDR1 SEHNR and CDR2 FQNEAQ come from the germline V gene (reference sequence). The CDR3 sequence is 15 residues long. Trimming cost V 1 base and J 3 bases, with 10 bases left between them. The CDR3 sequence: CASSLGIWGYNEQFF. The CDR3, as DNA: TGTGCCAGCAGCTTAGGGATCTGGGGCTACAATGAGCAGTTCTTC.

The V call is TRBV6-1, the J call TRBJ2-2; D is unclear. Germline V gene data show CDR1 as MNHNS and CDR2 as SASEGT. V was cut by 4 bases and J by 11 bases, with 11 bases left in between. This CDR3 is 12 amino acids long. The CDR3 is CASSGRLLELFF. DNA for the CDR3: TGTGCCAGCAGTGGTCGACTCCTCGAGCTGTTTTTT.